The entry below describes one TCR beta chain. The target of this receptor is not known. It has no much larger one-base neighbor in the sample; base qualities were not kept. This record belongs to a study of cytomegalovirus exposure and HLA in healthy donors (TCRdb year 2017). At the level of the whole study: The 670 or so repertoires of the first cohort and the approximately 110 validation repertoires were produced on the same platform, according to a later analysis. The study aimed to test whether signatures of past pathogen exposure could be identified by cataloging public T cell receptors. Besides the first cohort of 666 subjects, a separate validation cohort made up of 120 or so different subjects was used. To predict cytomegalovirus infection status, the study combined high-throughput TCR immunosequencing, statistical association of individual TCRs with disease status, and machine learning. What the research found in general, with its limitations: Of the cluster scores, about 94% were above 0 in a later analysis, which found that TCRs clustered in the first cohort also tended to co-occur in the 90 to 150 validation repertoires. The study gave a list of roughly 150 TCR beta chains associated with cytomegalovirus. The validation cohort had no HLA typing available for a later analysis, so co-occurrence within that cohort was assessed over all 110 or so repertoires. Three of the identified cytomegalovirus-associated TCR beta chains were confirmed in vitro to be specific for cytomegalovirus antigens. According to the authors, the approach could potentially be generalized to other disease states and immunological phenotypes. Most TCR sequences were observed very rarely across donors, whereas some public TCRs were present in many individuals. The classifier was reported to diagnose cytomegalovirus status with high specificity and sensitivity in both the original cohort and the validation cohort.

The library was prepared using the immunoSEQ multiplex PCR assay. The original methods were these. A statistical classification framework was developed to diagnose cytomegalovirus status using the catalog of TCR beta chain sequences. TCRdb took this table from immuneACCESS and kept in-frame rearrangements with V and J called. Such tables lack part of the clones; where checked against another copy, unresolved V genes explain under half of the gap, and the rest is unexplained. V and J calls and clone size are copied from that table; D and trimming were computed from the DNA. Here the sample has more than 250,000 clones; 86% occur a single time. The ten largest account for around 0.84% of the sample. The CDR3 goes from the cysteine to the phenylalanine over 14 residues. Only CDR3 DNA remains: 42 bases, in frame from the first base. V lost 4 bases and J lost 4 bases; the stretch between them is 13 bases long. Based on the germline V gene, the CDR1 and CDR2 sequences are SGHTA and FQGNSA.

Separate from the approximately 670-subject first cohort, the validation cohort of over 90 subjects was the group to which the donors belonged. The receptor was isolated from a woman under 30 in good health and CMV-seronegative. The sequence links TRBV7-2 to TRBJ1-2; 5 matching bases give a weak D call of TRBD1. Sequences were obtained from PBMCs. DNA sequence: TGTGCCAGCAGCTCCCGGGCAGGGTCCTATGGCTACACCTTC. Its protein reads: CASSSRAGSYGYTF. Extended through the reference TRBV7-2 and TRBJ1-2 proteins, this CDR3 yields the full variable domain: GAGVSQSPSNKVTEKGKDVELRCDPISGHTALYWYRQSLGQGLEFLIYFQGNSAPDKSGLPSDRFSAERTGGSVSTLTIQRTQQEDSAVYLCASSSRAGSYGYTFGSGTRLTVV.